The 18 T cell receptor beta chains given below trace back to one sample, sequenced in a study of shared clonotypes between healthy human individuals. The method was immunoSEQ multiplex PCR; TCRdb's version includes in-frame clones alone and lacks a portion of them. This sample has a few million clones, with under 95% found just once. The sequenced sample was naive CD4+ T cells from PBMCs. Subset meaning: CD45RA+ positively selected. These receptors originate from a man younger than 35 in good health. Some clones in this sample may be carry-over from other donors' samples.

The chain has TRBV7-3 and TRBJ2-3; 8 nucleotides line up with TRBD2. V lost 2 bases to trimming and J lost 0 bases; unmatched junction nucleotides: 4. The germline CDR1 and CDR2 sequences are SGHTA and FQGTGA. The CDR3 covers 16 residues. The CDR3 loop is CASSLSSSGSTDTQYF. CDR3 bases: TGTGCCAGCAGCTTATCGTCTAGCGGGAGCACAGATACGCAGTATTTT. Filled out from reference TRBV7-3 and TRBJ2-3, the complete variable domain reads GAGVSQTPSNKVTEKGKYVELRCDPISGHTALYWYRQSLGQGPEFLIYFQGTGAADDSGLPNDRFFAVRPEGSVSTLKIQRTERGDSAVYLCASSLSSSGSTDTQYFGPGTRLTVL.

The V gene is TRBV11-2, the J gene TRBJ2-1, with D possibly TRBD1 on 7 matching bases. From germline, CDR1 is SGHAT and CDR2 FQNNGV. The CDR3 has 15 amino acids. V was pared by 2 bases and J by 6 bases, with 14 bases between. The CDR3 nucleotides read TGTGCCAGCAGCTTAAGGCGGGACAGCTTCAATGAGCAGTTCTTC. Translated, it gives CASSLRRDSFNEQFF.

This rearrangement joins TRBV6-5 to TRBJ2-7; D possibly uses TRBD1 or TRBD2 (6 bases each). The CDR3 is 14 amino acids. V dropped 8 bases and J dropped 2 bases, with 16 bases sitting between them. Germline V CDR1 and CDR2: MNHEY, SVGAGI. This CDR3 reads CASRSSGAPYEQYF. The CDR3 coding sequence is TGTGCCAGCCGCTCCTCGGGGGCCCCCTACGAGCAGTACTTC.

The chain has TRBV25-1 and TRBJ1-4, with D perhaps TRBD1 (6 bases). The CDR3 has 17 residues. V gave up 3 bases and J gave up 0 bases, with 14 bases separating them. Germline V gives CDR1 MGHDK, CDR2 SYGVNS. The chain's CDR3 is CASSEGTIPATNEKLFF. In DNA form, the CDR3 reads TGTGCCAGCAGTGAGGGGACAATTCCCGCAACTAATGAAAAACTGTTTTTT. Full variable domain (outside the CDR3, taken from reference TRBV25-1 and TRBJ1-4): EADIYQTPRYLVIGTGKKITLECSQTMGHDKMYWYQQDPGMELHLIHYSYGVNSTEKGDLSSESTVSRIRTEHFPLTLESARPSHTSQYLCASSEGTIPATNEKLFFGSGTQLSVL.

The chain is built from TRBV14 and TRBJ2-7, with D possibly TRBD1 on 5 matching bases. V lost 4 bases to trimming and J lost 4 bases, with 17 bases between them. This CDR3 is built from 15 residues. CDR1 is SGHDN and CDR2 is FVKESK in the germline V gene. CDR3 sequence (DNA): TGTGCCAGCAGCCGGGGTTTGGGGCGAGTTTACGAGCAGTACTTC. Amino acid sequence: CASSRGLGRVYEQYF.

The rearrangement uses TRBV28 and TRBJ2-7; D may match TRBD1 or TRBD2 (6 bases each). CDR3 size: 19 residues. CDR1 is MDHEN, CDR2 SYDVKM, per germline. The V and J ends lost 6 bases and 9 bases respectively, with 36 bases between them. DNA of the CDR3: TGTGCCAGCAGACCCCCGATGGCAGGAGAGGGGGGAGCGCTAAGGGGGCAGTACTTC. This gives the protein CASRPPMAGEGGALRGQYF.

The chain uses TRBV5-1 and TRBJ2-7; 7 nucleotides align to TRBD2. The CDR3 is 15 amino acids. Germline V gene sequence: CDR1 SGHRS, CDR2 YFSETQ. With 2 bases clipped from V and 4 bases from J, the junction kept 9 bases outside the gene matches. The CDR3 sequence: CASSFPSGGLYEQYF. The CDR3, as DNA: TGCGCCAGCAGCTTTCCTAGCGGAGGCTTATACGAGCAGTACTTC.

The sample holds one count of this clone. This chain connects TRBV7-2 to TRBJ1-2; the D is unclear. The CDR3 contains 16 residues. CDR1 is SGHTA, CDR2 FQGNSA, per germline. The V and J ends lost 1 base and 4 bases respectively, with 16 bases between them. Written as DNA, the CDR3 is TGTGCCAGCAGCTTAGTTAACGAGCCACGTGGCTATGGCTACACCTTC. This sequence encodes CASSLVNEPRGYGYTF. Full variable domain (missing parts from reference TRBV7-2 and TRBJ1-2): GAGVSQSPSNKVTEKGKDVELRCDPISGHTALYWYRQSLGQGLEFLIYFQGNSAPDKSGLPSDRFSAERTGGSVSTLTIQRTQQEDSAVYLCASSLVNEPRGYGYTFGSGTRLTVV.

The CDR3 sequence: CATREAGRSGANVLTF. CDR3 coding DNA: TGTGCCACCAGGGAAGCGGGCCGATCTGGGGCCAACGTCCTGACTTTC. The chain employs TRBV27 and TRBJ2-6; tentative D call: TRBD2 (6 bases). Looked up from germline, CDR1 is MNHEY and CDR2 is SMNVEV (reference sequence). V shed 10 bases and J shed 1 base, with 17 bases lying between them. The CDR3 is 16 residues long.

The chain employs TRBV2 and TRBJ2-3; D remains ambiguous. The CDR3 sequence is 14 residues long. Trimming stripped 3 bases from V and 2 bases from J, with 9 bases between. Germline V gene data show CDR1 as SNHLY and CDR2 as FYNNEI. The CDR3 sequence: CASSEQSPTDTQYF. As DNA, the CDR3 is TGTGCCAGCAGTGAGCAGTCCCCCACAGATACGCAGTATTTT.

The rearrangement uses TRBV2 and TRBJ2-1; D gene unclear. The CDR3 has 10 amino acids. Looked up from germline, CDR1 is SNHLY and CDR2 is FYNNEI. V was cut by 9 bases and J by 6 bases, with 6 bases left in between. The CDR3 sequence: CASLGNEQFF. CDR3 DNA sequence: TGTGCCAGTCTAGGCAATGAGCAGTTCTTC.

CDR3 in amino acids: CASSILSHGELFF. DNA of the CDR3: TGTGCCAGCAGCATCCTGTCGCACGGGGAGCTGTTTTTT. This chain joins TRBV27 and TRBJ2-2, with unresolved D. There are 13 residues in the CDR3. Trimming removed 6 bases at V and 7 bases at J, with 12 bases between. CDR1 is MNHEY and CDR2 is SMNVEV in the germline V gene (reference sequence).

V is TRBV6-1 and J is TRBJ2-3; 8 bases are shared with TRBD2. This CDR3 comprises 17 residues. In germline, CDR1 is MNHNS, CDR2 SASEGT. After removal of 3 bases from V and 4 bases from J, the junction contained 12 bases not matched to a gene. CDR3 sequence reads: CASSETPSGSGPDTQYF. CDR3 bases: TGTGCCAGCAGTGAGACCCCAAGCGGGAGTGGCCCAGATACGCAGTATTTT.

This clone has only one observation. The V call is TRBV19, the J call TRBJ1-3; the D gene is possibly TRBD1 (5 bases). The V end was cut by 7 bases, the J end by 3 bases, with 16 bases between. The CDR3 runs 15 residues. Germline V gene data show CDR1 as LNHDA and CDR2 as SQIVND (reference sequence). CDR3 sequence (DNA): TGTGCCAGTACCCCCCGGGGACGGATTGGAAACACCATATATTTT. This codes for CASTPRGRIGNTIYF.

The gene calls are TRBV7-9 and TRBJ2-1, with 7 bases fitting TRBD1. Germline CDR1 SEHNR, CDR2 FQNEAQ (reference sequence). V dropped 6 bases and J dropped 5; count of bases not matched to a gene: 7. The CDR3 loop spans 14 amino acids. The CDR3 protein is CASRPGTADNEQFF. In nucleotides, the CDR3 is TGTGCCAGCAGGCCCGGGACAGCGGACAATGAGCAGTTCTTC.

V usage is TRBV5-1 and J usage is TRBJ1-5; D gene ambiguous. Looked up from germline, CDR1 is SGHRS and CDR2 is YFSETQ. The CDR3 is made up of 13 amino acids. V was cut by 4 bases and J by 5 bases, with 10 bases left in between. DNA of the CDR3: TGCGCCAGCAGCCAGGACGGGGATCAGCCCCAGCATTTT. Residues: CASSQDGDQPQHF.

The genes are TRBV5-1 and TRBJ2-1; 8 bases agree with TRBD2. The junction had 8 bases not matched to a gene; V was cut back by 0 bases and J by 15 bases. CDR1 is SGHRS, CDR2 YFSETQ, per germline. There are 13 residues in the CDR3. Here the CDR3 reads CASSLGRTSRVFF. As DNA, the CDR3 is TGCGCCAGCAGCTTGGGCCGGACTAGCCGGGTGTTCTTC.

The DNA for the CDR3 is TGTGCCAGCAGCGGGACAGCTAATCAGCCCCAGCATTTT. This gives the protein CASSGTANQPQHF. The chain joins TRBV6-5 to TRBJ1-5, with TRBD1 identical over 7 bases. Germline trimming cut 6 bases from V and 4 bases from J; bases unmatched to any gene: 3. Germline V lookup: CDR1 MNHEY, CDR2 SVGAGI. The CDR3 loop spans 13 amino acids.